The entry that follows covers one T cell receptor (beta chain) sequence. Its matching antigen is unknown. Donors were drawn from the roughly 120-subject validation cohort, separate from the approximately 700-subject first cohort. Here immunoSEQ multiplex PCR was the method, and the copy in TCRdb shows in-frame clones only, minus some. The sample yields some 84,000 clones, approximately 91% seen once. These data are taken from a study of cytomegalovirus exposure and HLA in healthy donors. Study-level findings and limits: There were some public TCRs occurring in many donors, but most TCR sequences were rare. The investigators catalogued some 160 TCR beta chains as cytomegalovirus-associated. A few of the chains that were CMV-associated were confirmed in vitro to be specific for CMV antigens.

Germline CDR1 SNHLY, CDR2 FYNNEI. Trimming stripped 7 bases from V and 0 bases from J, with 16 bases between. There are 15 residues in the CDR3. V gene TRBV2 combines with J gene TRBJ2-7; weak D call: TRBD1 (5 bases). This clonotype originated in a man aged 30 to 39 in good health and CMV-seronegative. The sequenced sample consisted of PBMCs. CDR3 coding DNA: TGTGCCAGCACTAGGACACAATCTTCCTCCTACGAGCAGTACTTC. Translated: CASTRTQSSSYEQYF.